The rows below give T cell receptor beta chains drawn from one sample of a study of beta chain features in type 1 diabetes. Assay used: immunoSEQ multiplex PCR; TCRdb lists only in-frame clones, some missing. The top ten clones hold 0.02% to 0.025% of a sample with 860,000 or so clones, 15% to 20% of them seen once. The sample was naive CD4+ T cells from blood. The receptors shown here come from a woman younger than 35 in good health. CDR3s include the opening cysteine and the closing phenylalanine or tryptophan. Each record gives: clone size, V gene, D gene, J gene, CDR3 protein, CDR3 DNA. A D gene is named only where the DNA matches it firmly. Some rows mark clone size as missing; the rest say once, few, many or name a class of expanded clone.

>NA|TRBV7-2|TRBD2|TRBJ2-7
CASSFRFASGTYEQYF
TGTGCCAGCAGCTTTAGGTTCGCTAGCGGAACCTACGAGCAGTACTTC
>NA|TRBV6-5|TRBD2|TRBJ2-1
CASSFTSGKYNEQFF
TGTGCCAGCAGTTTCACTAGCGGGAAATACAATGAGCAGTTCTTC
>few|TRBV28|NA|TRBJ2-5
CASSDRFARGPVRETQYF
TGTGCCAGCAGTGACCGTTTTGCGCGAGGACCGGTTAGGGAGACCCAGTACTTC
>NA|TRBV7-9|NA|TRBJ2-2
CASSWGDSRAGELFF
TGTGCCAGCAGCTGGGGGGACTCAAGGGCCGGGGAGCTGTTTTTT
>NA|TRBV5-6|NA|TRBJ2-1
CASSLGSAGKDNEQFF
TGTGCCAGCAGCTTAGGATCGGCAGGAAAAGACAATGAGCAGTTCTTC
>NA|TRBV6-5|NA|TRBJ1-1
CASSYLGRYTEAFF
TGTGCCAGCAGTTACTTGGGACGATACACTGAAGCTTTCTTT
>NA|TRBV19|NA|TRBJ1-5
CASSIDSYQPQHF
TGTGCCAGTAGTATCGACAGCTATCAGCCCCAGCATTTT
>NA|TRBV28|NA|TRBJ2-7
CASSLSPGLSSYEQYF
TGTGCCAGCAGCCTCAGCCCGGGCCTCAGCTCCTACGAGCAGTACTTC
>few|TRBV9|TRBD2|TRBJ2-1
CASSGLAGGEQFF
TGTGCCAGCTCGGGACTAGCGGGAGGAGAGCAGTTCTTC
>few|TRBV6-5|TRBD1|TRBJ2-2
CASSGDRASGELFF
TGTGCCAGCAGCGGCGACAGGGCATCCGGGGAGCTGTTTTTT
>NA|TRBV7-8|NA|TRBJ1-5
CASSGGHQPQHF
TGTGCCAGCAGCGGGGGCCATCAGCCCCAGCATTTT
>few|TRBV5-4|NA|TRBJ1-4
CASSLGVDDEKLFF
TGTGCCAGCAGCTTGGGGGTAGACGATGAAAAACTGTTTTTT
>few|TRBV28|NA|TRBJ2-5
CASSYREETQYF
TGTGCCAGCAGTTACAGAGAAGAGACCCAGTACTTC
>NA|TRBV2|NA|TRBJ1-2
CASSEALYGYYGYTF
TGTGCCAGCAGTGAAGCGCTTTACGGCTACTATGGCTACACCTTT
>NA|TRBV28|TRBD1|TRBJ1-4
CASSSFGQANEKLFF
TGTGCCAGCAGTTCCTTCGGACAGGCAAATGAAAAACTGTTTTTT
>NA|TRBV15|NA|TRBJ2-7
CASSSGRDYEQYF
TGTGCCTCCTCGTCTGGCAGGGACTACGAGCAGTACTTC
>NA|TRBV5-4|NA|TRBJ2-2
CASSSGQNTGELFF
TGTGCCAGCAGCTCGGGACAGAACACCGGGGAGCTGTTTTTT
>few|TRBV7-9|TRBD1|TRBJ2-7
CASSSATGGSYEQYF
TGTGCCAGCAGCTCCGCGACAGGGGGCTCCTACGAGCAGTACTTC
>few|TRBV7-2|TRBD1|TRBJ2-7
CASSPRQGSYEQYF
TGTGCCAGCAGCCCAAGACAGGGCTCCTACGAGCAGTACTTC
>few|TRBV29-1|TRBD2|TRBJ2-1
CSVGIGTSGYNEQFF
TGCAGCGTTGGGATAGGGACTAGCGGCTACAATGAGCAGTTCTTC
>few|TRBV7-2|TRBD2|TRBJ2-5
CASSLALGSGRRGYGFETQYF
TGTGCCAGCAGCTTAGCGCTCGGTAGCGGGAGGCGAGGGTACGGGTTCGAGACCCAGTACTTC
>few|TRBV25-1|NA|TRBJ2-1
CASSEPGTLSHEQFF
TGTGCCAGCAGCGAACCCGGGACCCTAAGCCATGAGCAGTTCTTC
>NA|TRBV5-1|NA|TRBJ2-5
CASSLGGHSIQETQYF
TGCGCCAGCAGCTTGGGAGGCCACTCTATCCAAGAGACCCAGTACTTC
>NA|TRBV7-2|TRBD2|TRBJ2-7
CASSLESGRYEQYF
TGTGCCAGCAGCTTAGAGAGCGGGAGGTACGAGCAGTACTTC
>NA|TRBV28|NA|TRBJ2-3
CASRPGGGTQYF
TGTGCCAGCCGACCAGGGGGGGGTACGCAGTATTTT
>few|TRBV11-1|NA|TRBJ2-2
CASSSVETGELFF
TGTGCCAGCAGCTCCGTGGAGACCGGGGAGCTGTTTTTT
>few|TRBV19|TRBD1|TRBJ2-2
CASTPATGGHTGELFF
TGTGCCAGTACCCCCGCGACAGGGGGCCACACCGGGGAGCTGTTTTTT
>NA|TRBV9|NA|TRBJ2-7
CASSVSVSSYEQYF
TGTGCCAGCAGCGTTAGCGTTAGCTCCTACGAGCAGTACTTC
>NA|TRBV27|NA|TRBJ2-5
CASSSQGETQYF
TGTGCCAGCAGTTCACAGGGAGAGACCCAGTACTTC
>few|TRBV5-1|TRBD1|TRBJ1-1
CASRPGQVYTEAFF
TGCGCCAGCAGACCGGGACAGGTCTACACTGAAGCTTTCTTT
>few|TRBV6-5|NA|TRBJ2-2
CASRNGRSTGELFF
TGTGCCAGCAGGAATGGACGGAGCACCGGGGAGCTGTTTTTT
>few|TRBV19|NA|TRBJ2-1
CASRLENEQFF
TGTGCCAGTAGACTCGAGAATGAGCAGTTCTTC
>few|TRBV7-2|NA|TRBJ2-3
CASSLVVSTDTQYF
TGTGCCAGCAGCTTAGTCGTTAGCACAGATACGCAGTATTTT
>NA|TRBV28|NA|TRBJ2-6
CASISSGANVLTF
TGTGCCAGCATCTCGTCTGGGGCCAACGTCCTGACTTTC
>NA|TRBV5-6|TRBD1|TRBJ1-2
CASSRDGTASYGYTF
TGTGCCAGCAGCCGCGACGGGACAGCGAGCTATGGCTACACCTTC
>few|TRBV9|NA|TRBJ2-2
CASSVVSNTGELFF
TGTGCCAGCAGCGTAGTGAGCAACACCGGGGAGCTGTTTTTT
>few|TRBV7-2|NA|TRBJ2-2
CASSIGARRGPTRGELFF
TGTGCCAGCAGCATTGGTGCACGGCGGGGTCCCACACGGGGGGAGCTGTTTTTT
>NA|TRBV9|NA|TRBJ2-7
CASSVGPKSGGEQYF
TGTGCCAGCAGCGTAGGCCCCAAAAGTGGGGGCGAGCAGTACTTC
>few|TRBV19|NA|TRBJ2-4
CASSPQQLQNIQYF
TGTGCCAGTAGTCCACAGCAACTCCAAAACATTCAGTACTTC
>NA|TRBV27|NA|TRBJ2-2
CASSRADLNTGELFF
TGTGCCAGCAGTCGGGCGGACCTGAACACCGGGGAGCTGTTTTTT
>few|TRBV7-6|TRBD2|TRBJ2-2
CASSPKREYVTGELFF
TGTGCCAGCAGTCCGAAGCGGGAGTACGTCACCGGGGAGCTGTTTTTT
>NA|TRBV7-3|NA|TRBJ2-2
CASSAGNTGELFF
TGTGCCAGCAGCGCCGGTAACACCGGGGAGCTGTTTTTT
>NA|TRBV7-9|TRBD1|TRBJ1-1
CASSFGTAMNTEAFF
TGTGCCAGCAGCTTTGGGACAGCCATGAACACTGAAGCTTTCTTT
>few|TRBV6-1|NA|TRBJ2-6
CASSQQGRGANVLTF
TGTGCCAGCAGCCAACAGGGTCGTGGGGCCAACGTCCTGACTTTC
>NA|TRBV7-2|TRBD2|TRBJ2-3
CASSILGGSQADTQYF
TGTGCCAGCAGCATTTTGGGCGGGAGTCAGGCAGATACGCAGTATTTT
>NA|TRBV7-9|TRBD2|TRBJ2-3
CASSLRAGGPRADTQYF
TGTGCCAGCAGCTTGCGGGCGGGAGGGCCCAGGGCAGATACGCAGTATTTT
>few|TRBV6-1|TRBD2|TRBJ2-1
CASSERLAGNEQFF
TGTGCCAGCAGTGAACGACTAGCGGGTAATGAGCAGTTCTTC
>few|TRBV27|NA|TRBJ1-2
CASSLTSGNYGYTF
TGTGCCAGCAGTTTAACCTCCGGGAACTATGGCTACACCTTC
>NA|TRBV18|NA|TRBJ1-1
CASSPGRQNTEAFF
TGTGCCAGCTCACCGGGGAGACAGAACACTGAAGCTTTCTTT
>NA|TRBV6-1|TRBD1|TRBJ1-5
CASRGGQGGQPQHF
TGTGCCAGCAGAGGAGGACAGGGAGGACAGCCCCAGCATTTT
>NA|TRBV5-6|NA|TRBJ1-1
CASSLRRTEAFF
TGTGCCAGCAGCTTGAGAAGGACTGAAGCTTTCTTT
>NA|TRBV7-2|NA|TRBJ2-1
CASSFIYEQFF
TGTGCCAGCAGCTTTATCTATGAGCAGTTCTTC
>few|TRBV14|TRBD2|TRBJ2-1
CASSPLGTSGSNEQFF
TGTGCCAGCAGCCCCCTCGGGACTAGCGGGAGTAATGAGCAGTTCTTC